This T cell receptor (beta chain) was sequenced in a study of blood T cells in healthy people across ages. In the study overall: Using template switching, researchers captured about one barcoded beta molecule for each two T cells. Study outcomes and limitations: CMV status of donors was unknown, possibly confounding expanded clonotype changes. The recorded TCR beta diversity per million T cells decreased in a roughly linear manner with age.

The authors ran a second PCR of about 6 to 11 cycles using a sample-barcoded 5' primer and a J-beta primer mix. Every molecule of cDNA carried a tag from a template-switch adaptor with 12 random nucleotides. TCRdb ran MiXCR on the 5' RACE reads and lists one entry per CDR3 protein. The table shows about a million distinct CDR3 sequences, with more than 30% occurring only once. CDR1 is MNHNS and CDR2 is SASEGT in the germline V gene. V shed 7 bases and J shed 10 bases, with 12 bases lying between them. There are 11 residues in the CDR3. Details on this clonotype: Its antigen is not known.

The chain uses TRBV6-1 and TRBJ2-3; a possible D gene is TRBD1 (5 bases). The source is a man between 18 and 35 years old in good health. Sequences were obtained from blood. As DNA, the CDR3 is TGTGCCAGCAAGGACATAGGTCCGCAGTATTTT. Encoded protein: CASKDIGPQYF.